This entry concerns a single T cell receptor (beta chain). The table lists this clonotype with many counts. The target of this receptor is not known. No quality values exist for individual bases; no much larger clone is one base distant. Trimming at the junction amounts to 3 bases on V and 0 bases on J, and the germline ends lie 12 bases apart. Based on the germline V gene, the CDR1 and CDR2 sequences are SGHTA and FQGNSA. Reading from cysteine to phenylalanine, the CDR3 counts 15 amino acids. The only DNA kept is the CDR3, 45 bases in frame from the first base. TCR beta VDJ combination and CDR3 sequence profiling used genomic DNA as the template. TCR repertoire sequencing was run on an Illumina HiSeq 2000. The source study handled its data this way. TRBV/TRBJ rearrangement plots, CDR3 size and DJ length profiles, and Simpson's diversity index were used to assess repertoires. The immunodominant clone was defined as the most abundant DNA sequence in deep sequencing data. CDR3 amino acid sequences were checked for sharing across subjects and were also compared against the VDJdb database and published repertoires. Starting from the raw public reads, TCRdb applied fastp trimming at Q25, assembled clones with MiXCR and retained in-frame beta chains. Every distinct CDR3 protein forms one entry, paired with its most common genes and DNA. It is TCRdb's table, rather than the study itself, that gives the V and J calls and clone size. In this sample the table shows around 170,000 distinct CDR3 sequences, 48% of which occur a single time. Around 8.8% of the sample is in the top ten clones.

The data belong to a study of CD8+CD57+ T cells in acquired aplastic anemia (dated by TCRdb to 2016 to 2019). Turning to the overall study: Extracted DNA from sorted CD4+ and CD8+ cells averaged approximately 3.4 ug, ranging from about 0.2 to 30 ug. A CD8+CD57+ expansion meant a frequency higher than the mean frequency seen in healthy subjects.

Study-wide conclusions, independent of this receptor: Around 27 CD8+ CDR3 sequences were found in both patients and controls but appeared to be highly expressed in patients and within the immunodominant clones of the patients. No significant difference in CD8+ Simpson's diversity was found between patients and healthy controls (P=0.060).

Expansion of CD8+CD57+ cells had been shown by flow cytometry in the patients chosen for sequencing. Every patient had severe acquired aplastic anemia, diagnosed using the International Study of Aplastic Anemia and Agranulocytosis and Camitta criteria. No patient had received any therapy when blood was sampled. The study deep-sequenced TCR repertoires of sorted CD4+ and CD8+ blood T cells from severe aplastic anemia patients and healthy subjects. Patients were enrolled in the USA under clinicaltrials.gov protocols 00001620, 01623167, 00001397, 00071045, 00081523 and 00961064. Ficoll-Paque density gradient centrifugation was used to isolate peripheral blood mononuclear cells. CD4+ and CD8+ T cells were sorted by FACS or magnetic beads before DNA extraction.

This sequence originates from a human donor with aplastic anemia. Input material: sorted CD4+, CD8+, or CD8+CD57+ T cells (not recorded which) from PBMCs. Recombination joined TRBV7-2 with TRBJ2-7; the D gene identity is not certain. CDR3 sequence: CASSLVRWSSYEQYF. The DNA sequence is given as TGTGCCAGCAGCTTGGTACGGTGGAGCTCCTACGAGCAGTACTTC. This CDR3, with the reference TRBV7-2 and TRBJ2-7 proteins standing in past its ends, gives the full variable domain GAGVSQSPSNKVTEKGKDVELRCDPISGHTALYWYRQSLGQGLEFLIYFQGNSAPDKSGLPSDRFSAERTGGSVSTLTIQRTQQEDSAVYLCASSLVRWSSYEQYFGPGTRLTVT.